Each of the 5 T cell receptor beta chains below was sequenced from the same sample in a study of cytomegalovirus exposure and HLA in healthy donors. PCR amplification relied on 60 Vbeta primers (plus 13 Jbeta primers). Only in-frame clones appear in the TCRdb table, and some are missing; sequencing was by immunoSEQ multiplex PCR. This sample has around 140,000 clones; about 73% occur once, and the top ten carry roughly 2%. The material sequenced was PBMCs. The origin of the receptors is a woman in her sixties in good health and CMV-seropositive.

The CDR3 is CATKRQRNTEAFF. The CDR3 bases are TGTGCCACCAAAAGACAGAGGAACACTGAAGCTTTCTTT. The chain employs TRBV15 and TRBJ1-1; tentative D call: TRBD1 (5 bases). The germline CDR1 and CDR2 sequences are LNHNV and YYDKDF (reference sequence). CDR3 length: 13 residues. Trimming removed 7 bases from V and 1 base from J, with 10 bases in between.

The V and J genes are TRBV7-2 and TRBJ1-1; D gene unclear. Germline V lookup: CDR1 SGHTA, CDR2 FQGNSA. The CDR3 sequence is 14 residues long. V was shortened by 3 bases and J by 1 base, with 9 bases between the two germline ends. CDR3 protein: CASSLLSGNTEAFF. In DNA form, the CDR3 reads TGTGCCAGCAGCTTGCTGTCAGGGAACACTGAAGCTTTCTTT. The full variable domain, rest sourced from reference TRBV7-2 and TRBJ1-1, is GAGVSQSPSNKVTEKGKDVELRCDPISGHTALYWYRQSLGQGLEFLIYFQGNSAPDKSGLPSDRFSAERTGGSVSTLTIQRTQQEDSAVYLCASSLLSGNTEAFFGQGTRLTVV.

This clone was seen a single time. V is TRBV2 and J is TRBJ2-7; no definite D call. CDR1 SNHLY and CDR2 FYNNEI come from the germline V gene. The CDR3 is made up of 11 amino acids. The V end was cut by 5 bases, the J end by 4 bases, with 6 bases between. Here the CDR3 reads CASSPFYEQYF. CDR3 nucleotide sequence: TGTGCCAGCAGTCCTTTTTACGAGCAGTACTTC.

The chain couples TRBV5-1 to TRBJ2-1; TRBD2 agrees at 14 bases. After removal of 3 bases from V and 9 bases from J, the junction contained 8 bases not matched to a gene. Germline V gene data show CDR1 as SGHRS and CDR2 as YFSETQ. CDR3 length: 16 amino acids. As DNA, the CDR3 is TGCGCCAGCAGCTCGGGACTAGCGGGAGCACTGGGTGAGCAGTTCTTC. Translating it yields CASSSGLAGALGEQFF.

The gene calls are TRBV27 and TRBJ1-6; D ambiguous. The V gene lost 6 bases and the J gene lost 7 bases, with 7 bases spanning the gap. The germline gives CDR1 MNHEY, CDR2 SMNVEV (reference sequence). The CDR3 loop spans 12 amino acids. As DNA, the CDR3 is TGTGCCAGCAGGGAGTTCAATTCACCCCTCCACTTT. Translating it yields CASREFNSPLHF.